The entry that follows covers one TCR beta chain sequence. This clonotype has more than one count but fewer than ten. Its antigen remains unidentified. No much larger clone exists at a distance of one base, and base qualities are not known. Donors were a few dozen systemically healthy Caucasian individuals from Russia aged roughly 6 to 100 years. Each donor gave ten milliliters of peripheral blood, collected into EDTA-treated Vacutainer tubes. Ficoll-Paque density-gradient centrifugation was used to isolate PBMCs, with at least 6 million obtained per sample. Total RNA was extracted from PBMCs with Trizol reagent, with at least 6 micrograms obtained per sample. For every donor, flow cytometry on a PBMC aliquot measured the percentage of naive CD45RAhigh/CD27high T cells. This sample stems from a study of blood T cells in healthy people across ages (dated by TCRdb to between 2014 and 2017). Study-level background: Template switching captured roughly one uniquely barcoded TCR beta cDNA molecule per two T cells in model experiments. The study measured age-related changes in TCR beta repertoire diversity using deep sequencing normalized with unique cDNA molecular identifiers. The donors were split into four age groups: young (average around 16 years), middle-aged (roughly 40), aged (over 55) and long-lived (roughly 88). To avoid experimental bias, donors of different ages were randomly spread across the sequencing lanes. Using the same blood draw, the study looked at two additional independent replicas of 1 million unique cDNA reads for two donors, one aged 18 to 30 and the other aged 80 or older. The study at large found these results: Donor CMV infection status was unknown, potentially confounding age-related changes in expanded clonotypes. Estimates of total diversity based on one million sequenced T cells were considered lower bounds and underestimates. As age increased, observed TCR beta diversity per million T cells dropped in a roughly linear way, and a significant reduction was already evident by age roughly 40. A strong correlation was found between observed TCR beta diversity and the percentage of naive T cells measured by flow cytometry. Compared with the aged group, the long-lived group had more naive CD4+ T cells, fewer expanded clones and increased TCR diversity, suggesting age selection. Bulk unsorted PBMC profiling prevented conclusive comparison of naive and antigen-experienced compartments.

Receptor libraries were prepared by 5' RACE. Data came from an Illumina HiSeq 2500. A second PCR of roughly 7 to 11 cycles was performed with a sample-barcoded 5' primer and a J-beta primer mix. A unique molecular identifier was introduced onto each TCR beta cDNA molecule by a template-switch 5' adaptor carrying 12 random nucleotides. At least 2.5 million CDR3-containing paired-end reads were obtained from each sample. First-strand cDNA synthesis was performed from all RNA using the Mint cDNA synthesis kit, with priming by a TRBC-specific oligonucleotide. All cDNA was treated with uracil-DNA glycosylase and then went through a first 18-cycle PCR with the universal primers M1SS and BC2_uni_R. The authors processed their data as follows. For normalization, 1 million high-quality reads, each with a distinct molecular identifier, were randomly selected from each sample. Instead of being binned into consensus sequences, reads that shared molecular identifiers were thrown out. MiTCR, set to a Q25 quality threshold and the strictest error-elimination algorithm, was used for CDR3 identification, clonotype clustering and error correction. Lower-bound total TCR beta diversity was estimated with a nonparametric unseen species model using Euler transformation. The public reads were reanalyzed by TCRdb: fastp trimming at Q25, MiXCR alignment, in-frame beta chains only. Identical CDR3 proteins give one entry, which carries the most common genes and DNA. In this record, the V and J calls reflect TCRdb's handling and not the investigators' own analysis. A total of hundreds of thousands of distinct CDR3 sequences appear in this sample, 22% of them only once. Together, the top ten hold 22% of the sample.

As encoded in the germline V gene, CDR1 is LGHNT while CDR2 is FRNRAP. Relative to germline, V is missing 2 bases and J is missing 7 bases, with 17 bases of the junction outside any gene match. Measured from the cysteine to the phenylalanine, the CDR3 is 18 residues long. Only the CDR3 portion is preserved as DNA: 54 bases, with reading frame beginning at the first base. In this chain, TRBV12-5 is recombined with TRBJ2-1, with TRBD2 matching 7 junction bases. The TCR comes from a man aged 65 to 79 in good health. Sequenced: blood. The sequenced DNA is TGTGCTAGTGGTTTGTCTCCTCTAGCGGCCGGGGGATTAAATGAGCAGTTCTTC. Its protein reads: CASGLSPLAAGGLNEQFF.